Given below is one T cell receptor (beta chain) in context. These data belong to a study of CD8+ T cells in alopecia areata. At the level of the study: Oral tofacitinib, 5 to 10 mg twice daily, was given in an open-label trial. A 6-month off-drug phase came after tofacitinib, which had lasted 6 to 18 months.

RNA extraction and reverse transcription yielded cDNA as sequencing template. Produced via immunoSEQ multiplex PCR; TCRdb's table is partial and in-frame only. The data hold roughly 150,000 clones, with 45% to 55% observed a single time. The study team obtained lesional scalp punch biopsies and peripheral blood from alopecia areata patients. The CDR3 contains 16 residues. Per the germline V gene, CDR1 is MNHEY and CDR2 is SMNVEV (reference sequence). J lost 5 bases, V lost 2 bases, and 8 bases had no gene match. The sequenced sample was CD8+ T cells sorted from blood, obtained at week 0. The receptor was derived from a human donor with alopecia areata. The gene calls are TRBV27 and TRBJ2-4, with 8 bases aligning to TRBD1. The CDR3 loop is CASSLNFGTGENIQYF. DNA of the CDR3: TGTGCCAGCAGTTTAAACTTTGGGACAGGAGAAAACATTCAGTACTTC.